These 21 T cell receptor beta chains were sequenced from one sample in a study of post-analysis software for immune sequencing data. The study, taken as a whole, reports: Several TRBV segments (TRBV5-6, TRBV5-1 and TRBV20-1 among them) occurred more frequently in patients than in controls.

Their antigens are not known. The TCR beta cDNA libraries contained unique molecular identifiers. MiXCR, run by TCRdb on the PCR reads, gives a single entry per CDR3 protein. The sample consists of 600,000 to 700,000 distinct CDR3 sequences, 59% of them appearing once. Sequencing was carried out using blood. These receptors all come from a girl aged 2-10 years with multiple sclerosis.

This clonotype was seen only once. The rearrangement links TRBV3-1 to TRBJ1-2; 9 bases map to TRBD1. Unmatched junction bases numbered 10, after V lost 4 bases and J lost 7 bases. Germline V gene data show CDR1 as LGHDT and CDR2 as YNNKEL (reference sequence). The CDR3 totals 15 residues. Written as DNA, the CDR3 is TGTGCCAGCAGCCCAAGGGCCGGGACAGGGTTTGGCTACACCTTC. Amino acids: CASSPRAGTGFGYTF.

J is TRBJ2-7 and V is TRBV7-9; 7 positions match TRBD1. V shed 4 bases and J 0 bases; nucleotides not matched to a gene: 9. The germline V gene has CDR1 SEHNR and CDR2 FQNEAQ (reference sequence). The length of the CDR3 is 16 residues. The CDR3 spells CASSSKGGRTSYEQYF. The CDR3 DNA follows: TGTGCCAGCAGCTCCAAAGGGGGCAGGACCTCCTACGAGCAGTACTTC.

This chain joins TRBV29-1 and TRBJ2-6; D is unresolved. V was clipped by 7 bases and J by 6 bases, with 16 bases between them. The CDR3 is 14 amino acids. Germline V gene data show CDR1 as SQVTM and CDR2 as ANQGSEA. CDR3 bases: TGCAGCGCGAGACCCAAAGCTGAGGCCAACGTCCTGACTTTC. This encodes CSARPKAEANVLTF.

V usage is TRBV4-2 and J usage is TRBJ2-3, with 7 bases aligning to TRBD2. V was pared by 4 bases and J by 3 bases, with 7 bases of the junction left unmatched. CDR3 size: 15 residues. The germline CDR1 and CDR2 sequences are LGHNA and YNFKEQ. CDR3 coding DNA: TGTGCCAGCAGCCTCGGGCGGGGGAATACAGATACGCAGTATTTT. It specifies CASSLGRGNTDTQYF.

This chain uses TRBV5-1 with TRBJ2-3, with a weak D call TRBD2 (6 bases). Per germline, CDR1 SGHRS and CDR2 YFSETQ. V lost 2 bases and J 4 bases, leaving 11 bases between the germline ends. CDR3 length: 14 amino acids. CDR3 loop: CASSFGDLADTQYF. In nucleotides, the CDR3 is TGCGCCAGCAGCTTTGGGGACTTGGCAGATACGCAGTATTTT.

This clonotype was counted between two and nine times. The chain recombines TRBV4-1 with TRBJ2-5, with D possibly matching TRBD2 (7 bases). CDR1 and CDR2 from the germline V gene are MGHRA and YSYEKL. This CDR3 spans 16 amino acids. The V gene lost 8 bases and the J gene lost 0 bases, with 19 bases spanning the gap. CDR3 region: CASGGGASPYQETQYF. CDR3 DNA: TGCGCCAGCGGAGGGGGGGCGAGTCCGTACCAAGAGACCCAGTACTTC.

This clonotype was observed a handful of times. V is TRBV12-3 or TRBV12-4 and J is TRBJ1-1, with TRBD1 matching 7 bases. J gave up 5 bases and V 8 bases, and 11 bases lay outside the gene matches. The CDR3 length is 14 residues. CDR3 coding DNA: TGTGCCAGCGGTACAGGGGTTGGGGGGACTGAAGCTTTCTTT. It yields the protein CASGTGVGGTEAFF.

This clonotype was recorded a few times. The J gene is TRBJ2-6, the V gene TRBV7-9; 7 nucleotides match TRBD1. After removal of 7 bases from V and 0 bases from J, the junction contained 9 bases not matched to a gene. Germline loops: CDR1 SEHNR, CDR2 FQNEAQ (reference sequence). The CDR3 is made up of 17 amino acids. The CDR3 spells CASTRGQANSGANVLTF. In DNA, the CDR3 is TGTGCCAGCACCAGAGGACAGGCCAACTCTGGGGCCAACGTCCTGACTTTC.

With respect to this clonotype: The junction departs from germline at one end; a sequencing error may be responsible. This chain connects TRBV5-1 to TRBJ2-6; TRBD1 might be the D (5 bases). There are 16 residues in the CDR3. The germline gives CDR1 SGHRS, CDR2 YFSETQ. CDR3 residues: CASRGALFSGANVRTF. As DNA, the CDR3 is TGCGCCAGCAGAGGGGCCTTATTCTCTGGGGCCAACGTCCGGACTTTC.

The rearrangement uses TRBV7-2 and TRBJ1-6, with D hard to call. The CDR3 contains 16 residues. Per germline, CDR1 SGHTA and CDR2 FQGNSA. V was clipped by 0 bases and J by 4 bases, with 10 bases between them. The DNA of the CDR3 is TGTGCCAGCAGCTTAGCTCTAGCTGCATATAATTCACCCCTCCACTTT. Protein product: CASSLALAAYNSPLHF.

Only a few counts were recorded for this clonotype. The chain couples TRBV20-1 to TRBJ2-3; possibly TRBD2 for D (5 bases). Trimming cost V 1 base and J 9 bases, with 11 bases left between them. This CDR3 region has 12 residues. CDR1 is DFQATT and CDR2 is SNEGSKA in the germline V gene (reference sequence). This CDR3 is CSARALAATQYF. For the CDR3, the DNA is TGCAGTGCTAGAGCCCTAGCTGCGACGCAGTATTTT.

CDR3 DNA: TGCGCCAGCAGCGCCGCAGGGGGCAATCAGCCCCAGCATTTT. Amino acid sequence: CASSAAGGNQPQHF. This chain connects TRBV5-1 to TRBJ1-5; D possibly corresponds to TRBD1 (6 bases). Trimming stripped 4 bases from V and 2 bases from J, with 10 bases between. CDR3 length: 14 residues. CDR1 and CDR2 from the germline V gene are SGHRS and YFSETQ.

The chain combines TRBV5-6 with TRBJ2-5, with 8 bases lining up with TRBD1. Looked up from germline, CDR1 is SGHDT and CDR2 is YYEEEE. The CDR3 has 14 residues. J gave up 11 bases and V 5 bases, and 14 bases lay outside the gene matches. CDR3 protein: CASRLGQGLNEQYF. The CDR3 nucleotides read TGTGCCAGCAGACTCGGACAGGGCCTAAATGAGCAGTACTTC.

This clonotype was recorded once. This chain connects TRBV5-1 to TRBJ1-2; 8 bases map to TRBD1. The CDR3 loop spans 15 amino acids. V lost 4 bases and J lost 0; bases outside the gene matches: 5. Germline CDR1 and CDR2: SGHRS and YFSETQ. The CDR3 here is CASSDTGGSNYGYTF. The CDR3 DNA reads TGCGCCAGCAGCGATACAGGGGGGTCTAACTATGGCTACACCTTC.

This clonotype was recorded a few times. CDR3 amino acids: CASSYGRYRNYGYTF. The CDR3 nucleotides read TGTGCCAGCAGTTATGGACGTTATCGAAACTATGGCTACACCTTC. The chain carries TRBV6-5 and TRBJ1-2; D unclear. V was cut by 3 bases and J by 2 bases, with 13 bases left in between. The CDR3 spans 15 residues. Germline CDR1 MNHEY, CDR2 SVGAGI.

This clonotype was seen just once. The rearrangement joins TRBV7-8 to TRBJ2-1, with TRBD2 matching over 9 bases. CDR3 length equals 14 residues. Germline CDR1 and CDR2: SGHVS and FQNEAQ. After removal of 2 bases from V and 6 bases from J, the junction contained 2 bases not matched to a gene. CDR3 sequence: CASSLKLAGNEQFF. The DNA of the CDR3 is TGTGCCAGCAGCTTAAAACTAGCGGGCAATGAGCAGTTCTTC.

The rearrangement links TRBV7-6 to TRBJ2-3; the D gene is possibly TRBD2 (7 bases). Trimming took 5 bases from V and 2 from J, leaving 14 bases between them. The CDR3 covers 15 residues. CDR1 SGHVS and CDR2 FNYEAQ come from the germline V gene. CDR3 amino acids: CASSPRAGATDTQYF. The CDR3 bases are TGTGCCAGCAGCCCACGGGCGGGGGCCACAGATACGCAGTATTTT.

V and J are TRBV4-3 and TRBJ1-5; 11 bases map to TRBD1. The trim removed 3 bases at V and 4 bases at J, leaving 2 bases unmatched. This CDR3 is 15 amino acids long. Germline V gene data show CDR1 as LGHNA and CDR2 as YSLEER. The CDR3 sequence: CASSQDRGRNQPQHF. CDR3 DNA: TGCGCCAGCAGCCAGGACAGGGGGCGGAATCAGCCCCAGCATTTT.

The chain carries TRBV7-2 and TRBJ2-1; 12 bases align to TRBD2. CDR3 length: 16 amino acids. V dropped 2 bases and J dropped 6; count of bases not matched to a gene: 5. The germline V gene has CDR1 SGHTA and CDR2 FQGNSA. The CDR3 sequence: CASSLWGLAGSNEQFF. The DNA of the CDR3 is TGTGCCAGCAGCTTATGGGGACTAGCGGGTAGCAATGAGCAGTTCTTC.

CDR3 region: CAISEGSNEQFF. For the CDR3, the DNA is TGTGCCATCAGTGAGGGGAGCAATGAGCAGTTCTTC. V and J are TRBV10-3 and TRBJ2-1, with D perhaps TRBD2 (5 bases). Trimming stripped 2 bases from V and 6 bases from J, with 5 bases between. The CDR3 is 12 amino acids. The V gene's germline CDR1 is ENHRY and CDR2 SYGVKD.

This clonotype was counted once. Relative to the germline gene, one junction end is altered; a read error may explain this. The chain uses TRBV15 and TRBJ2-1; D may be TRBD1 or TRBD2 (6 bases each). This CDR3 spans 18 amino acids. Germline V gene data show CDR1 as LNHNV and CDR2 as YYDKDF (reference sequence). For the CDR3, the DNA is TGTGCCACCAGCAGAGATATCAAGGGGGAGGCCTCCTACAGTGAGCAGTTCTTC. Translation gives CATSRDIKGEASYSEQFF.